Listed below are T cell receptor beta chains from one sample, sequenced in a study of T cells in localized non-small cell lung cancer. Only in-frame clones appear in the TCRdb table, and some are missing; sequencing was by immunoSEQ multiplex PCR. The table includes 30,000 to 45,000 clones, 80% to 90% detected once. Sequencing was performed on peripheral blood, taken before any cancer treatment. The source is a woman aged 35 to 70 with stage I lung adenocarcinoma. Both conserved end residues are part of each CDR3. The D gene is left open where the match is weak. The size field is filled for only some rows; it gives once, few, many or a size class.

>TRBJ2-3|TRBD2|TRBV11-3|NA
CASSRRGASGDTQYF
TGTGCCAGCAGCCGGCGGGGGGCCTCGGGAGATACGCAGTATTTT
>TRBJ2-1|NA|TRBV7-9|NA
CASSLGGLGEQFF
TGTGCCAGCAGCTTGGGGGGCTTAGGAGAGCAGTTCTTC
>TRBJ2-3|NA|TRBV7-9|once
CASSLALISTDTQYF
TGTGCCAGCAGCTTAGCCCTGATCAGCACAGATACGCAGTATTTT
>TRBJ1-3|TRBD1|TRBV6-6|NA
CASSTTGSPSGNTIYF
TGTGCCAGCAGTACGACAGGGTCTCCCTCTGGAAACACCATATATTTT
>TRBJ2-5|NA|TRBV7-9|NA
CASSFTGQETQYF
TGTGCCAGCAGCTTCACAGGGCAAGAGACCCAGTACTTC
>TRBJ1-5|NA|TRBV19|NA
CASSIVGAHQPQHF
TGTGCCAGTAGTATAGTAGGGGCCCACCAGCCCCAGCATTTT
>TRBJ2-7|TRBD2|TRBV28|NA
CASSFVAWGGNYEQYF
TGTGCCAGCAGTTTCGTCGCCTGGGGAGGGAACTACGAGCAGTACTTC
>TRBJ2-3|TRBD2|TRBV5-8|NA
CASSPGLAGGDTQYF
TGTGCCAGCAGCCCGGGACTAGCGGGGGGGGATACGCAGTATTTT
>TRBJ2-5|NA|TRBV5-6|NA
CASSFQGIKKTQYF
TGTGCCAGCAGCTTTCAAGGAATCAAGAAGACCCAGTACTTC
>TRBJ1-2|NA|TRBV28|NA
CASSPTSSNYGYTF
TGTGCCAGCAGCCCTACTTCTTCTAACTATGGCTACACCTTC
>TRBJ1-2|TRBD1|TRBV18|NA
CASSPLGTGGPNYGYTF
TGTGCCAGCTCACCACTTGGGACAGGGGGCCCTAACTATGGCTACACCTTC
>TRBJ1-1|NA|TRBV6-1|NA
CASSANRVNTEAFF
TGTGCCAGCAGCGCCAACCGGGTGAACACTGAAGCTTTCTTT
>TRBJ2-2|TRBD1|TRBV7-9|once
CASSLFGSTGTGELFF
TGTGCCAGCAGCTTATTTGGTTCGACAGGGACCGGGGAGCTGTTTTTT
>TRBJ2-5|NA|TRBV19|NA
CASSISTGGNAARETQYF
TGTGCCAGTAGTATATCTACGGGCGGGAACGCGGCCCGAGAGACCCAGTACTTC
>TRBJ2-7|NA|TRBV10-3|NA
CAISHQGSYEQYF
TGTGCCATCAGTCATCAGGGGAGTTACGAGCAGTACTTC
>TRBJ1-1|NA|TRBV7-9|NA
CASSSPPLGDTEAFF
TGTGCCAGCAGCTCACCTCCCCTCGGGGACACTGAAGCTTTCTTT
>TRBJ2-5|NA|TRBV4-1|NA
CASSHLEGGGWETQYF
TGCGCCAGCAGCCATCTAGAGGGAGGTGGATGGGAGACCCAGTACTTC
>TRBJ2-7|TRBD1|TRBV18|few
CASSVMGTGKYEQYF
TGTGCCAGCTCAGTGATGGGGACAGGGAAATACGAGCAGTACTTC
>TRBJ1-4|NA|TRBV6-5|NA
CASSYSSTANEKLFF
TGTGCCAGCAGTTACTCGTCAACCGCTAATGAAAAACTGTTTTTT